This T cell receptor (beta chain) derives from a study of human T cells and chemical hapten exposure. About the study: Upper inner arm skin measuring roughly 2 cm by roughly 2 cm received 2% DPC for sensitization. 0.01% DPC was applied to the upper back in patch tests, which were read at 6 days. TCR yields per sample varied mostly from small pooled library volume differences.

TCRdb reanalysed the RACE reads using MiXCR and keeps one entry per CDR3 protein. Altogether 80,000 to 100,000 distinct CDR3 sequences are present, 27% being singletons, with the ten largest covering 10%. This clonotype was recorded a few times. Its antigen is still unknown. Whole-study findings and limits: Alopecia in the donors means their immune response may deviate from healthy people's.

V shed 4 bases and J shed 6 bases, with 19 bases lying between them. Germline loops: CDR1 SEHNR, CDR2 FQNEAQ (reference sequence). This CDR3 has 15 residues. Time point: patch test 3, about 24 weeks after DPC sensitization. The treatment is: therapeutic diphenylcyclopropenone sensitization with weekly scalp DPC. Sequences were derived from whole blood, sampled in connection with sensitization to the hapten diphenylcyclopropenone (DPC). This TCR came from a man aged 40-49 years with alopecia areata. Some clones in this sample may be carry-over from other donors' samples. The chain recombines TRBV7-9 with TRBJ2-7, with D uncertain. This CDR3 reads CASSSSPGSLPEQYF. In DNA form, the CDR3 reads TGTGCCAGCAGCTCGTCCCCGGGTTCGCTCCCCGAGCAGTACTTC.